This entry describes one T cell receptor beta chain. Per germline, CDR1 LNHNV and CDR2 YYDKDF (reference sequence). The CDR3 contains 14 residues. Trimming removed 1 base at V and 2 bases at J, with 8 bases between. This record comes from a study of shared clonotypes between healthy human individuals. Sequencing was performed with immunoSEQ multiplex PCR; in TCRdb, only in-frame clones are kept and a portion is missing. The sample records 850,000 to 1,200,000 clones, about 75% being singletons. The sample taken for sequencing was memory CD4+ T cells sorted from blood. Described subset: CD45RA-negative fraction. The chain joins TRBV15 to TRBJ2-5, with D possibly matching TRBD1 (5 bases). This receptor was obtained from a man between 18 and 35 years old in good health. The CDR3 reads CATSRVDRQETQYF. CDR3 nucleotides: TGTGCCACCAGCAGAGTCGACAGACAAGAGACCCAGTACTTC.